This TCR beta chain was obtained from a study of human T cells and chemical hapten exposure (dated by TCRdb to the early 2020s). In terms of the full investigation: For sensitization, 2% DPC in acetone was applied to a 2 cm by 2 cm area of upper inner arm skin. Patch testing was performed on the upper back with Finn chambers containing 0.01% DPC, and the patch tests were scored after 6 days according to International Contact Dermatitis Research Group standards. Alopecia areata with under or over 50% scalp involvement, alopecia totalis and alopecia universalis were represented in the patient cohort, which was mostly female. Libraries were pooled for sequencing, and per-sample TCR yields varied mainly because of small differences in library volumes within the pool. Roughly 30 alopecia patients provided blood for TCR sequencing at one to four time points (pre-sensitization, 2, 6 and 24 weeks). Weekly therapeutic DPC doses were additionally applied to the scalp of patients throughout the roughly 25-week study period. In alopecia patients, the study followed how the peripheral blood TCR repertoire changed in vivo over primary and secondary sensitization to diphenylcyclopropenone (DPC), a hapten. Patient blood was sampled pre-sensitization (week 0) and at 2, 6 and about 24 weeks after DPC sensitization.

In the paper's terms, the time point label means: patch test 1, 2 weeks after DPC sensitization. The meaning of the sample's treatment or condition label: therapeutic diphenylcyclopropenone sensitization with weekly scalp DPC. At every patch-test visit, the blood draw took place before the patch test was put on. Patients were considered eligible if aged 18 to 70, diagnosed with alopecia and deemed suitable for DPC therapy, and patients were excluded if pregnant. Total RNA was isolated from unfractionated whole blood collected in Tempus Blood RNA tubes. What the study reported, not specific to this receptor: DPC sensitization did not change how many TCRs were above 1 in 1000 frequency, and no evidence was found of alterations in global repertoire structure. Repeated subsampling changed both the strength of the expansion versus patch-test correlation and the threshold at which the correlation became significant. Because all patients had alopecia, a presumed autoimmune disease, the immune response of the patients might differ from that of healthy individuals. Expanded TCRs formed significantly more large CDR3 similarity clusters than pre-sensitization or healthy control sets, consistent with antigen-driven responses. Patch test score correlated positively with the number of PT1 expanded TCRs, reaching significance at thresholds 8, 16 and 32 but not at 4.

The germline V gene (reference sequence) provides CDR1 MNHEY and CDR2 SMNVEV. V drops 3 bases and J drops 8 bases, leaving 17 bases in between. The CDR3 sequence holds 15 residues, the cysteine and phenylalanine included. CDR3 DNA is the only sequence kept; it has 45 bases, read in frame from the first base. This clonotype was seen a handful of times. Its antigen specificity is not known. Base qualities are not at hand, and no much larger clone is one base apart. Library creation used RACE. Sequencing was carried out with a NextSeq 500. During library preparation, unique molecular identifiers were attached to individual cDNA molecules so that TCRs could be counted in a quantitative, reproducible way. Both TCR alpha and TCR beta chains were sequenced from each blood RNA sample. The original pipeline was this. Samples had a median of roughly 99,000 TCRs, with a range from roughly 20,000 to 700,000. The Decombinator software suite was used to annotate V, J and CDR3 in the TCR reads. Every sample was subsampled to the same number of TCRs (28,000) for the PS versus PT1 abundance plots. Expanded TCRs were defined as absent before sensitization and observed at least eight times at the 2-week time point. TCRdb reprocessed the public reads (quality trimming at Q25 with fastp, clone calling with MiXCR) and kept in-frame beta chains. Entries that share a CDR3 protein sequence are merged under the most common genes and DNA. TCRdb's processing, not the authors', yielded these V and J calls. For this sample there are some 190,000 distinct CDR3 sequences; more than 20% appear just once. The ten largest make up under 7% of the sample.

This specimen consisted of whole blood, obtained in connection with sensitization to the hapten diphenylcyclopropenone (DPC). This TCR was recovered from a woman between 45 and 60 years old with alopecia areata. Some clones in this sample may be carry-over from other donors' samples. The V gene is TRBV27 and the J gene is TRBJ2-1, with the D gene uncertain. Read as DNA, the sequence is TGTGCCAGCAGTTTTGGCTCCCCAACCCCCGATGAGCAGTTCTTC. Its amino acids are CASSFGSPTPDEQFF.